Included here is one TCR beta chain sequence, with context. The antigen it binds to is not known. No base quality information exists; no much larger clone differs at one position. TCRbeta CDR3 regions were immunosequenced from genomic DNA with the immunoSEQ Assay. Before high-throughput sequencing, the genomic DNA was amplified using bias-controlled multiplex PCR. Per the original workflow: To quantify the absolute abundance of each unique TCRbeta CDR3 region, the sequences were collapsed and filtered. Clonality, defined as 1 minus Pielou's evenness, was calculated using only productive rearrangements. A previously published method was used to identify clones whose frequencies were significantly greater in on-treatment samples than in baseline samples. TCRdb re-hosts the immuneACCESS table, in-frame sequences only. Its copies lack some clones; in the studies checked, an unresolved V gene accounts for under half of them, and the cause for the rest is not known. The D gene and trimming were derived from the DNA, and the V and J assignments and clone size from that table. The sample has some 11,000 clones on record, less than 80% of them singletons. The biggest ten clones account for about 11% of the sample.

The data stem from a study of sequential checkpoint blockade in melanoma (dated by TCRdb to between 2018 and 2021). At the level of the whole study: In a 1:1 randomization, patients received either first-line nivolumab then ipilimumab (arm A) or ipilimumab then nivolumab (arm B). Maintenance nivolumab was given following each of the two trial sequences. Study-wide conclusions, independent of this receptor: The model for predicting response that combines TCR metrics with mutation burden needs to be validated in larger, independent patient cohorts.

V is pruned by 7 bases and J by 8 bases, leaving 10 bases of the junction without a gene match. From cysteine to phenylalanine, the CDR3 is 13 amino acids long. The retained sequence is limited to the CDR3, 39 bases, with the frame set at the first base. For CDR1 and CDR2, the germline V gene lists SGHRS and YFSETQ. Interpreted using the paper, the treatment or condition label stands for: randomized to nivolumab then ipilimumab (arm A) or the reverse (arm B). None of the patients in the trial had previously been given DNA-damaging chemotherapy. A FACS Aria II flow cytometer was used to sort live CD3+CD8+ cells that were negative for CD19 and CD56 from thawed PBMCs. Samples came from patients with melanoma in CheckMate 064, a randomized, open-label phase II trial of sequential checkpoint blockade. Leukapheresis was used to collect peripheral blood mononuclear cells, which were then purified with Ficoll-Paque and frozen in human serum with 10% DMSO. Immediately after sorting, the purity of the sorted blood CD3+CD8+ cells was confirmed to be >98%, and DNA was then extracted.

This TCR was sampled from a human donor with melanoma. The chain is encoded by TRBV5-1 joined to TRBJ1-2; 8 bases in the junction line up with TRBD1. The sequencing here drew on CD8+ T cells sorted from blood (inferred from file names), taken from a patient given nivolumab and ipilimumab in sequence. The CDR3 region reads CASRLDREDGYTF. Read as DNA, the sequence is TGCGCCAGCCGACTGGACAGGGAAGACGGCTACACCTTC.